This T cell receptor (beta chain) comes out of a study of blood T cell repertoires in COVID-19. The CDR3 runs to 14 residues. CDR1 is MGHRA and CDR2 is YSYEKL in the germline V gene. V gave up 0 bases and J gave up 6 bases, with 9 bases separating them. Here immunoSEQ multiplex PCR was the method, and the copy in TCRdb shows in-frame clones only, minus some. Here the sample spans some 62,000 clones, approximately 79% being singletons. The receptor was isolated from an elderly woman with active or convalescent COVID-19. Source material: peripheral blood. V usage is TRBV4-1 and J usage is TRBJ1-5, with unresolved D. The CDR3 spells CASSQERRSQPQHF. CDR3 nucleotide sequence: TGCGCCAGCAGCCAAGAGAGAAGAAGTCAGCCCCAGCATTTT.